The rows below give T cell receptor beta chains drawn from one sample of a study of cytomegalovirus exposure and HLA in healthy donors. Assay used: immunoSEQ multiplex PCR; TCRdb lists only in-frame clones, some missing. The data hold about 200,000 clones, with about 88% observed a single time. The sequencing sample was made of PBMCs. The receptor source for this set is a woman aged 25 to 39 in good health and CMV-seronegative. The CDR3 runs from the conserved cysteine through the conserved F or W. A D gene is named only where the DNA matches it firmly. Rows give clone size only sometimes, using once, few, many, or a class for an expanded clone.

>.|TRBJ1-1|TRBV2|.
TGTGCCAGCAGTGGGCAGGGCGTGCTGAACACTGAAGCTTTCTTT
CASSGQGVLNTEAFF
>.|TRBJ2-7|TRBV4-1|TRBD2
TGCGCCAGCAGCCCCGGGACTAGCGTAAACGAGCAGTACTTC
CASSPGTSVNEQYF
>.|TRBJ1-2|TRBV7-9|.
TGTGCCAGCAGCTTAGCGCAGGGGACTAACTATGGCTACACCTTC
CASSLAQGTNYGYTF
>once|TRBJ2-1|TRBV5-4|TRBD2
TGTGCCAGCAGCTTGTTGCGGGAGGCGTACAATGAGCAGTTCTTC
CASSLLREAYNEQFF
>.|TRBJ1-3|TRBV29-1|.
TGCAGCCCTCGGGACACCAAGTACTCTGGAAACACCATATATTTT
CSPRDTKYSGNTIYF
>few|TRBJ1-4|TRBV6-4|.
TGTGCCAGCAGTGACTCGATACAGGGACGTAATGAAAAACTGTTTTTT
CASSDSIQGRNEKLFF
>.|TRBJ2-1|TRBV18|TRBD2
TGTGCCAGCATGACTAGCGGGGGTTACAATGAGCAGTTCTTC
CASMTSGGYNEQFF
>.|TRBJ2-7|TRBV7-8|.
TGTGCCAGCAGCGTACGGGACACCTCCTACGAGCAGTACTTC
CASSVRDTSYEQYF
>few|TRBJ2-3|TRBV27|TRBD2
TGTGCCAGCCGAGGGGCGGGAGGGCCTGGTCGCACAGATACGCAGTATTTT
CASRGAGGPGRTDTQYF
>.|TRBJ2-7|TRBV5-8|.
TGTGCCAGCAGCCGTCGGGCCTACGAGCAGTACTTC
CASSRRAYEQYF
>once|TRBJ2-3|TRBV6-6|.
.
CASILGGAGTDTQYF
>.|TRBJ1-1|TRBV11-3|.
TGTGCCAGCAGCTCCGGGGAAGCGGGGACTGAAGCTTTCTTT
CASSSGEAGTEAFF
>.|TRBJ2-1|TRBV7-2|TRBD1
TGTGCCAGCAGTCCCGACAGGGTGTCCTACAATGAGCAGTTCTTC
CASSPDRVSYNEQFF
>.|TRBJ2-3|TRBV21-1|.
TGTGCCAGCAGCAAAGCGGGCCCCCTGAAGGATCCTAGCACAGATACGCAGTATTTT
CASSKAGPLKDPSTDTQYF
>once|TRBJ2-1|TRBV28|.
TGTGCCAGCAGCCCCCAGAGGAATGAGCAGTTCTTC
CASSPQRNEQFF
>.|TRBJ1-1|TRBV5-1|.
TGCGCCAGCAGCTTCTCGACTAAGAACACTGAAGCTTTCTTT
CASSFSTKNTEAFF
>.|TRBJ1-4|TRBV18|.
TGTGCCAGCTCGGCAAGAGGAGAACATGAAAAACTGTTTTTT
CASSARGEHEKLFF
>.|TRBJ2-7|TRBV11-3|.
TGTGCCAGCAGCTTAGCCACTACCTACGAGCAGTACTTC
CASSLATTYEQYF
>.|TRBJ2-5|TRBV28|TRBD1
TGTGCCAGCAGCCCCCCCAGGACAGGGGGAGAGACCCAGTACTTC
CASSPPRTGGETQYF
>.|TRBJ2-4|TRBV21-1|.
TGTGCCAGCAGCAAAGTGTCGCGGAAACTAGCCAAAAACATTCAGTACTTC
CASSKVSRKLAKNIQYF
>.|TRBJ2-7|TRBV2|.
TGTGCCAGCAAGGTACAGGGTGGGTCCTACGAGCAGTACTTC
CASKVQGGSYEQYF
>.|TRBJ2-2|TRBV9|.
TGTGCCAGCAGCCGTACCGGGACACCCTTCACCGGGGAGCTGTTTTTT
CASSRTGTPFTGELFF
>.|TRBJ2-5|TRBV9|.
TGTGCCAGCAGTCCCCCCAGGGGAAGTATTGAGACCCAGTACTTC
CASSPPRGSIETQYF
>.|TRBJ2-1|TRBV5-4|.
TGTGCCAGCAGCCTATCGCTTACTTCCTACAATGAGCAGTTCTTC
CASSLSLTSYNEQFF
>few|TRBJ2-5|TRBV9|.
TGTGCCAGCAGCGTTAATCCGACTCCACAAGAGACCCAGTACTTC
CASSVNPTPQETQYF
>.|TRBJ1-5|TRBV29-1|.
TGCAGCGTTGGAGAGCTAAACAATCAGCCCCAGCATTTT
CSVGELNNQPQHF
>.|TRBJ2-7|TRBV6-1|.
TGTGCCAGCAGTGAATTTGGGGGCTTGGGGAACGAGCAGTACTTC
CASSEFGGLGNEQYF
>.|TRBJ1-2|TRBV28|.
TGTGCCAGCAGTTTACAGCGGGTGTCTGGCTACACCTTC
CASSLQRVSGYTF
>.|TRBJ2-1|TRBV30|.
TGTGCCTGGAGTGTACCGGGGACATACAATGAGCAGTTCTTC
CAWSVPGTYNEQFF
>once|TRBJ1-2|TRBV4-1|.
TGCGCCAGCAGCCAAGACGAGGGTTTCCGTGGCTACACCTTC
CASSQDEGFRGYTF
>.|TRBJ1-1|TRBV5-1|.
TGCGCCAGCAGCTTGGGAGGGGGAAACACTGAAGCTTTCTTT
CASSLGGGNTEAFF
>.|TRBJ2-5|TRBV10-1|.
TGCGCCAGCAGTGAGTCGGCAGGGGCCCAAGAGACCCAGTACTTC
CASSESAGAQETQYF
>.|TRBJ1-5|TRBV18|.
TGTGCCAGCTCGACAGGACCCCATCAGCCCCAGCATTTT
CASSTGPHQPQHF
>.|TRBJ2-1|TRBV6-4|TRBD2
TGTGCCAGCAGTGGAAGCGGGGGTACCTCCTACAATGAGCAGTTCTTC
CASSGSGGTSYNEQFF
>.|TRBJ2-3|TRBV20-1|.
TGCAGTGCTCAAACCGGGGGTGCGCAGTATTTT
CSAQTGGAQYF
>.|TRBJ2-3|TRBV27|.
TGTGCCAGCAGCCCATTTTGGGGGCTTATCACAGATACGCAGTATTTT
CASSPFWGLITDTQYF
>.|TRBJ2-3|TRBV5-6|TRBD2
TGTGCCAGCAGCTTGGGTATTAGCGGGAGGGCCGGGGATACGCAGTATTTT
CASSLGISGRAGDTQYF
>once|TRBJ1-2|TRBV7-9|.
TGTGCCAGCAGCTACGGCGGGAGGGGCTACACCTTC
CASSYGGRGYTF
>.|TRBJ2-2|TRBV2|.
TGTGCCAGCAGTGAACAGGGGCCAAACACCGGGGAGCTGTTTTTT
CASSEQGPNTGELFF
>.|TRBJ2-2|TRBV7-9|.
TGTGCCAGCAGCCCTACAGGGACGAACACCGGGGAGCTGTTTTTT
CASSPTGTNTGELFF
>.|TRBJ2-1|TRBV2|TRBD2
TGTGCCAGCAGGGTGGGACTAGCGGCCTACAATGAGCAGTTCTTC
CASRVGLAAYNEQFF
>.|TRBJ1-2|TRBV6-1|.
TGTGCCAGCAGTGGTCTCGGGATAGGATATGGCTACACCTTC
CASSGLGIGYGYTF
>once|TRBJ2-7|TRBV28|.
TGTGCCAGCAAAAAAGGACAGACCTACGAGCAGTACTTC
CASKKGQTYEQYF
>.|TRBJ2-3|TRBV2|TRBD2
TGTGCCAGCAGGGTCGGACTAGCGGGAATAGCAGATACGCAGTATTTT
CASRVGLAGIADTQYF
>.|TRBJ2-7|TRBV7-9|TRBD2
TGTGCCAGCAGCCCCGGAGGATTAGCGGGAGACTACGAGCAGTACTTC
CASSPGGLAGDYEQYF
>.|TRBJ2-1|TRBV6-1|.
TGTGCCAGCAGTGAACCGGGGGGCAAGTTGGAGCAGTTCTTC
CASSEPGGKLEQFF
>.|TRBJ1-5|TRBV28|TRBD1
TGTGCCAGCGGACAGGGGGAGGATCAGCCCCAGCATTTT
CASGQGEDQPQHF
>few|TRBJ2-3|TRBV27|.
TGTGCCAGCAGTTTCAGAGATACGCAGTATTTT
CASSFRDTQYF
>.|TRBJ1-2|TRBV6-1|TRBD1
TGTGCCAGCAGTAACGGACAGGGTCGAGGCTACACCTTC
CASSNGQGRGYTF
>few|TRBJ2-7|TRBV27|TRBD2
TGTGCCAGCAGCCTAGCGGGAGGGAACTCCTACGAGCAGTACTTC
CASSLAGGNSYEQYF
>.|TRBJ2-3|TRBV5-1|.
TGCGCCAGCAGCTTGCGCCTAGCGACCACGGATACGCAGTATTTT
CASSLRLATTDTQYF
>.|TRBJ1-1|TRBV5-1|.
TGCGCCAGCAGGACGGACAGGAACACTGAAGCTTTCTTT
CASRTDRNTEAFF
>.|TRBJ2-3|TRBV2|TRBD2
TGTGCCAGCAACCTAGCGGGCTATTCGGATACGCAGTATTTT
CASNLAGYSDTQYF
>.|TRBJ2-7|TRBV2|.
TGTGCCAGCAGTGGGCTAGGTTTCTCCTACGAGCAGTACTTC
CASSGLGFSYEQYF
>.|TRBJ2-3|TRBV7-9|.
TGTGCCAGCAGCAAGGGGGCGGGGAGGTCCACAGATACGCAGTATTTT
CASSKGAGRSTDTQYF
>.|TRBJ2-5|TRBV7-8|TRBD2
TGTGCCAGCAGCTCGGGACTAGAGGGAGAGGGGAGGGAGACCCAGTACTTC
CASSSGLEGEGRETQYF
>.|TRBJ2-7|TRBV7-6|.
TGTGCCAGCAGCTTAGGAGGAGGTCGTGAGCAGTACTTC
CASSLGGGREQYF
>once|TRBJ2-1|TRBV4-1|TRBD1
TGCGCCAGCAGCCAAGTAGGGACAGGGATGACTGAGCAGTTCTTC
CASSQVGTGMTEQFF
>.|TRBJ2-7|TRBV27|.
TGTGCCAGTAGTTGGGGCAGTCGTGGTTCCTACGAGCAGTACTTC
CASSWGSRGSYEQYF